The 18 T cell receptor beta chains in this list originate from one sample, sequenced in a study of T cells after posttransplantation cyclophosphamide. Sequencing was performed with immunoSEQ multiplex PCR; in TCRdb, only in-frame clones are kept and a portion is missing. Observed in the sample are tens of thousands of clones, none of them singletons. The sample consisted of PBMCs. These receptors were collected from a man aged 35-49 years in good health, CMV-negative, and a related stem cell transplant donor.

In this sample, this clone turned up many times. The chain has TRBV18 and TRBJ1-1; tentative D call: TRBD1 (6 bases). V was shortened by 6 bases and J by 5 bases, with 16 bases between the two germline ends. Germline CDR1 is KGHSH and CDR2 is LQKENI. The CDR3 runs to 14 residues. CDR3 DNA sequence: TGTGCCAGCTCGGCCTCCGGCCAGGGGACTGAAGCTTTCTTT. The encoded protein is CASSASGQGTEAFF.

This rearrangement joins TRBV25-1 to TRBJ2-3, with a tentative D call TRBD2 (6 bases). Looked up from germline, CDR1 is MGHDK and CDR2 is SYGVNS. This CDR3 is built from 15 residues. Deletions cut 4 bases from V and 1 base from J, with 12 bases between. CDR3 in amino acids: CASSVPGRRTDTQYF. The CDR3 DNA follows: TGTGCCAGCAGTGTTCCCGGGAGACGCACAGATACGCAGTATTTT.

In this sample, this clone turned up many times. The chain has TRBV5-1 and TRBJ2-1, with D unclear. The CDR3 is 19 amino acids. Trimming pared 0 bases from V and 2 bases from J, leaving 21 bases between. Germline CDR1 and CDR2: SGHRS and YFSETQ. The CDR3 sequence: CASSLATPGTPLAYNEQFF. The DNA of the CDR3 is TGCGCCAGCAGCTTGGCCACTCCGGGTACCCCCCTAGCCTACAATGAGCAGTTCTTC. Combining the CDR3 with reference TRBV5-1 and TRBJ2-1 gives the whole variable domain KAGVTQTPRYLIKTRGQQVTLSCSPISGHRSVSWYQQTPGQGLQFLFEYFSETQRNKGNFPGRFSGRQFSNSRSEMNVSTLELGDSALYLCASSLATPGTPLAYNEQFFGPGTRLTVL.

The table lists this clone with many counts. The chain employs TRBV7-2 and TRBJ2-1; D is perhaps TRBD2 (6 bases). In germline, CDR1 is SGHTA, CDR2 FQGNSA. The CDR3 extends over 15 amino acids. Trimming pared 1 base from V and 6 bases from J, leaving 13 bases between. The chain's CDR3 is CASSLDHGSPNEQFF. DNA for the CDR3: TGTGCCAGCAGCTTAGACCACGGGAGCCCCAATGAGCAGTTCTTC.

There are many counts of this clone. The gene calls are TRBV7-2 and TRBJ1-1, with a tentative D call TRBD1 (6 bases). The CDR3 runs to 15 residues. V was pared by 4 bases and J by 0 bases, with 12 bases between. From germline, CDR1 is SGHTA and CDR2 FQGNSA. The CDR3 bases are TGTGCCAGCAGCTGGAAACAGGGCATGAACACTGAAGCTTTCTTT. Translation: CASSWKQGMNTEAFF.

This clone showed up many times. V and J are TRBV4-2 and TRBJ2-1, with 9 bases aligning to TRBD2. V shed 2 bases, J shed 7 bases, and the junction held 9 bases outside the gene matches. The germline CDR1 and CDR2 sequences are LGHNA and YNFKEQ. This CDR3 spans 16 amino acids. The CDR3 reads CASSQREREVSNEQFF. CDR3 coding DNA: TGTGCCAGCAGCCAAAGGGAGCGGGAGGTTAGTAATGAGCAGTTCTTC.

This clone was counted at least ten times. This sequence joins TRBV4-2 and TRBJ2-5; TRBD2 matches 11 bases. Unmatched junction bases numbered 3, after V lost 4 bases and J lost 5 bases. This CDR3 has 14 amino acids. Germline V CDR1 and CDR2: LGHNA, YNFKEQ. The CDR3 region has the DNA TGTGCCAGCAGCCGGACTAGCGGGCGGGAGACCCAGTACTTC. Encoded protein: CASSRTSGRETQYF.

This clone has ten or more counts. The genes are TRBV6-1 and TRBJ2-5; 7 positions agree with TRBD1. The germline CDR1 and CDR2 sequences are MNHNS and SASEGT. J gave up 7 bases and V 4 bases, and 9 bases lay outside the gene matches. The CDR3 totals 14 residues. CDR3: CASSVEGARGTQYF. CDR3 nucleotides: TGTGCCAGCAGTGTCGAGGGGGCCAGGGGGACCCAGTACTTC.

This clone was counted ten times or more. CDR3 sequence: CASRRPGQGQDTQYF. CDR3 coding DNA: TGTGCCAGCAGACGCCCGGGACAGGGGCAAGATACGCAGTATTTT. The genes are TRBV6-1 and TRBJ2-3, with TRBD1 matching 10 bases. The J segment lost 5 bases and the V segment lost 6 bases, leaving 8 bases of the junction unmatched. This CDR3 comprises 15 residues. The germline V gene encodes CDR1 MNHNS and CDR2 SASEGT.

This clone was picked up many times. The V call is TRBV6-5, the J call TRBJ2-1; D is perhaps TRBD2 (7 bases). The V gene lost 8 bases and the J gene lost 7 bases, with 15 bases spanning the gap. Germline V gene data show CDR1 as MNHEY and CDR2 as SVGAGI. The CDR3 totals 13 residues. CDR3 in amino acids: CASSRGGGNEQFF. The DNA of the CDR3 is TGTGCCAGCTCTCGGGGAGGGGGAAATGAGCAGTTCTTC.

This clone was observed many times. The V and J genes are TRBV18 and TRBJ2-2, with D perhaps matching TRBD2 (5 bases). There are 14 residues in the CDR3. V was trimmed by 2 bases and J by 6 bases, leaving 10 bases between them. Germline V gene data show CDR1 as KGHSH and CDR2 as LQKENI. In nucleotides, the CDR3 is TGTGCCAGCTCACCATTATTGGAGGCCGGGGAGCTGTTTTTT. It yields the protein CASSPLLEAGELFF. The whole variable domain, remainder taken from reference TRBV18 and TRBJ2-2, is NAGVMQNPRHLVRRRGQEARLRCSPMKGHSHVYWYRQLPEEGLKFMVYLQKENIIDESGMPKERFSAEFPKEGPSILRIQQVVRGDSAAYFCASSPLLEAGELFFGEGSRLTVL.

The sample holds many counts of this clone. DNA for the CDR3: TGTGCGGCAGGGGGTTTCTCTGGAAACACCATATATTTT. Translation: CAAGGFSGNTIYF. The gene calls are TRBV30 and TRBJ1-3; 7 bases map to TRBD1. Germline CDR1 and CDR2: GTSNPN and SVGIG (reference sequence). This CDR3 has 13 residues.

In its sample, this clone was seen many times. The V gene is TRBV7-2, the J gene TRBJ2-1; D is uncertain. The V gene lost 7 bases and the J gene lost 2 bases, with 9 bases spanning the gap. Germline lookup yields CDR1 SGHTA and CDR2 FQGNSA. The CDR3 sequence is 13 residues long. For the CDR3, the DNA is TGTGCCAGCACCAGTGGTGCCTACAATGAGCAGTTCTTC. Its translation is CASTSGAYNEQFF.

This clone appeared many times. This CDR3 is CASQPSSGANVLTF. The CDR3 DNA follows: TGTGCCAGCCAACCGAGCTCTGGGGCCAACGTCCTGACTTTC. The genes are TRBV27 and TRBJ2-6; D unclear. V lost 8 bases, J lost 0 bases, and 8 bases lay in between. The CDR3 spans 14 residues. Germline CDR1 and CDR2: MNHEY and SMNVEV (reference sequence).

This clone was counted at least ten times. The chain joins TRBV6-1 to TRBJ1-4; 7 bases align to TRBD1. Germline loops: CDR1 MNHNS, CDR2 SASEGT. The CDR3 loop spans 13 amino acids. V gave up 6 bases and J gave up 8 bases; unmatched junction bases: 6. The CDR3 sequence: CASSPGQLEKLFF. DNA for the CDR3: TGTGCCAGCAGCCCGGGACAGTTGGAAAAACTGTTTTTT.

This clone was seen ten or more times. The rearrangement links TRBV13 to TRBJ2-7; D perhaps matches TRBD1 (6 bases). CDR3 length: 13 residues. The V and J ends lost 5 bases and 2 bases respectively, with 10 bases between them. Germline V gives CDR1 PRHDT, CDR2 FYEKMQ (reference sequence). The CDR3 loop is CASSPRQAYEQYF. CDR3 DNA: TGTGCCAGCAGCCCCCGACAGGCCTACGAGCAGTACTTC. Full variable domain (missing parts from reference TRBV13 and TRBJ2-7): AAGVIQSPRHLIKEKRETATLKCYPIPRHDTVYWYQQGPGQDPQFLISFYEKMQSDKGSIPDRFSAQQFSDYHSELNMSSLELGDSALYFCASSPRQAYEQYFGPGTRLTVT.

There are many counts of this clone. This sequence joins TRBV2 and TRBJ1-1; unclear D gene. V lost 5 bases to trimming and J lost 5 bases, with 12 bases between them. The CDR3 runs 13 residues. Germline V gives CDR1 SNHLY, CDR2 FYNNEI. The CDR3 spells CASSNPARTEAFF. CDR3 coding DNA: TGTGCCAGCAGTAATCCGGCGAGGACTGAAGCTTTCTTT.

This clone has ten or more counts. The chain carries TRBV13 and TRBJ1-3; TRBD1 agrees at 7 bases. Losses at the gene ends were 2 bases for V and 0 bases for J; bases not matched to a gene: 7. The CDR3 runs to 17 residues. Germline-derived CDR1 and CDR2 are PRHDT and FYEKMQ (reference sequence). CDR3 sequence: CASSLYYAGGSGNTIYF. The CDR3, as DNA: TGTGCCAGCAGCTTATATTATGCAGGGGGCTCTGGAAACACCATATATTTT.